The 25 T cell receptor beta chains presented below share a single source sample, sequenced in a study of T cell clonality in common variable immunodeficiency. Clones were read by immunoSEQ multiplex PCR, and TCRdb kept only the in-frame ones, dropping some. Observed in the sample are approximately 46,000 clones, none of them singletons. Source material: peripheral blood mononuclear cells. These receptors all come from a person aged 18-70 years in good health.

In this sample, this clone turned up many times. The missing CDR3 end, 3 residues past where the read stops, is filled in from the germline J gene. The rearrangement uses TRBV11-2 and TRBJ2-5, with unresolved D. The CDR3 extends over 13 amino acids. CDR1 SGHAT and CDR2 FQNNGV come from the germline V gene. V lost 5 bases and J lost 3, with 10 bases in between. CDR3 DNA, as far as it was read: TGTGCCAGCAGCCCACAGATGGAAGAGACC. Amino acid sequence: CASSPQMEET. The entire CDR3 reads CASSPQMEETQYF.

This clone appeared many times. The CDR3 end lies 3 residues beyond the end of the read and is filled in from the germline J gene. The rearrangement uses TRBV4-2 and TRBJ1-5; 11 bases match TRBD1. CDR3 length: 18 amino acids. Germline CDR1 and CDR2: LGHNA and YNFKEQ. Trimming removed 4 bases from V and 0 bases from J; junction bases left unmatched: 8. The sequenced part of the CDR3 DNA is TGTGCCAGCAGCCCTCCGGGACAGGGGGTTTATAGCAATCAGCCC. Protein product: CASSPPGQGVYSNQP. The entire CDR3 reads CASSPPGQGVYSNQPQHF.

This clone was seen ten or more times. The CDR3 is cut off 3 residues early in the read; its end comes from the germline J gene. V and J are TRBV6-2 or TRBV6-3 and TRBJ2-7, with D maybe TRBD1 (5 bases). The ends were cut back, 5 bases at V and 3 bases at J, with 11 bases in the middle. In germline, CDR1 is MNHEY, CDR2 SVGEGT. There are 13 residues in the CDR3. The sequenced part of the CDR3 DNA is TGTGCCAGCAGTCCCCCAGGGATCTACGAG. It is translated as CASSPPGIYE. In full, the CDR3 reads CASSPPGIYEQYF.

This clone was detected many times. The observed sequence ends 3 residues before the CDR3 terminus, with the missing tail filled in from the germline J gene. V gene TRBV7-9 combines with J gene TRBJ1-1; the D is unclear. This CDR3 has 14 amino acids. Germline V lookup: CDR1 SEHNR, CDR2 FQNEAQ (reference sequence). The germline V and J ends were trimmed by 2 bases and 6 bases, with 13 bases remaining between them. CDR3 loop: CASSLYGEYPEAFF. The covered CDR3 bases are TGTGCCAGCAGCTTATACGGGGAGTACCCTGAA. The entire variable domain, with the rest obtained from reference TRBV7-9 and TRBJ1-1, is as follows: DTGVSQNPRHKITKRGQNVTFRCDPISEHNRLYWYRQTLGQGPEFLTYFQNEAQLEKSRLLSDRFSAERPKGSFSTLEIQRTEQGDSAMYLCASSLYGEYPEAFFGQGTRLTVV.

This clone has more than one count but fewer than ten. The DNA ends 3 residues before the CDR3 does, and the rest of the CDR3 is filled in from the germline J gene. This chain joins TRBV19 and TRBJ2-2; 7 bases are shared with TRBD1. The CDR3 has 18 residues. Germline V CDR1 and CDR2: LNHDA, SQIVND (reference sequence). Here the CDR3 reads CASSLPGQQLGNNEKLFF. CDR3 DNA, as far as it was read: TGTGCCAGTAGCCTTCCGGGACAGCAACTTGGTAATAATGAAAAG.

To note about this clone: The CDR3 is cut off 3 residues early in the read; its end comes from the germline J gene. The chain links TRBV25-1 to TRBJ2-7; 7 positions match TRBD1. Unmatched junction bases numbered 6, after V lost 8 bases and J lost 2 bases. The CDR3 has 13 amino acids. Germline V lookup: CDR1 MGHDK, CDR2 SYGVNS. The CDR3 is CASEDRVTYEQYF. CDR3 DNA (partial): TGTGCCAGCGAAGACAGGGTCACCTACGAG.

This clone was seen repeatedly, ten times or more. With the read ending 3 residues before the CDR3 end, the germline J gene is used to fill in that end. V and J are TRBV29-1 and TRBJ2-2; perhaps TRBD1 as D (5 bases). This CDR3 is 13 amino acids long. Deletions cut 3 bases from V and 6 bases from J, with 11 bases between. Germline V gene lookup returns CDR1 SQVTM and CDR2 ANQGSEA. Partial CDR3 DNA: TGCAGCGTTGAGGATAGGGGATCCGGGGAG. It encodes CSVEDRGSGE. The full CDR3 is CSVEDRGSGELFF.

This clone was seen many times. The read falls 3 residues short of the CDR3 end, and the missing part is taken from the germline J gene. This chain links TRBV7-2 with TRBJ1-2; possible D gene TRBD1, 6 bases. The CDR3 runs 13 residues. The germline V gene has CDR1 SGHTA and CDR2 FQGNSA. The CDR3 loop reads CASSIGQYRSYTF. The covered CDR3 bases are TGTGCCAGCAGCATTGGACAGTACCGGAGC.

Notes on this clone: This may arise from a read error, as a much more abundant clone is one base away. The CDR3 here is CASSLGADTQYF. The covered CDR3 bases are TGTGCCAGCAGCTTAGGGGCGGATACG. The J gene is TRBJ2-3, the V gene TRBV7-9; D call uncertain. The sequence runs out 3 residues before the end of the CDR3; the remainder is reconstructed from the germline J gene. Germline loops: CDR1 SEHNR, CDR2 FQNEAQ (reference sequence). The CDR3 contains 12 residues. V lost 1 base and J lost 6, with 5 bases in between.

About this clone: The sequence runs out 3 residues before the end of the CDR3; the remainder is reconstructed from the germline J gene. V is TRBV7-9 and J is TRBJ1-1; TRBD1 is a possible D gene (5 bases). The V end lost 3 bases, the J end lost 5 bases, and 13 bases lay between the germline ends. The CDR3 covers 14 residues. Germline V gene sequence: CDR1 SEHNR, CDR2 FQNEAQ (reference sequence). CDR3 amino acids: CASSFRGAGTEAFF. CDR3 DNA (partial): TGTGCCAGCAGCTTTCGTGGGGCGGGGACTGAA.

There are many counts of this clone. The sequenced fragment ends 3 residues before the CDR3 boundary, so the rest is inferred from the germline J gene. The V call is TRBV10-3, the J call TRBJ2-3; 11 bases align to TRBD2. The CDR3 spans 15 residues. Germline V CDR1 and CDR2: ENHRY, SYGVKD. V lost 3 bases, J lost 3 bases, and 2 bases stayed unmatched. The CDR3 bases that were read are TGTGCCATCAGTGAATTAGCGGGGGGGACAGATACG. It specifies CAISELAGGTDT. The entire CDR3 protein is CAISELAGGTDTQYF.

On this clone: The CDR3 goes on 3 residues after the read ends, and that part is filled in from the germline J gene. This chain connects TRBV30 to TRBJ1-1; TRBD1 agrees at 8 bases. This CDR3 comprises 14 residues. Germline V lookup: CDR1 GTSNPN, CDR2 SVGIG (reference sequence). Incomplete CDR3 DNA: TGTGCCTGGAGAGCAGGGACAGGAGACTACGAG. Amino acid sequence: CAWRAGTGDYE. In full, the CDR3 is CAWRAGTGDYEAFF.

This clone has at least ten counts. Incomplete CDR3 DNA: TGCAGTGCTAGAGCCCACTCCTACGAG. It specifies CSARAHSYE. The entire CDR3 is CSARAHSYEQYF. This chain uses TRBV20-1 with TRBJ2-7; D uncertain. Read data end 3 residues before the CDR3 end; the end is taken from the germline J gene. CDR1 and CDR2 from the germline V gene are DFQATT and SNEGSKA (reference sequence). CDR3 size: 12 residues. With 1 base removed from V and 0 bases from J, the gap between germline ends came to 4 bases.

This clone occurred many times. The read is 3 residues too short to cover the CDR3 end, so that end is filled in from the germline J gene. The chain is built from TRBV29-1 and TRBJ2-1, with 9 bases that match TRBD2. CDR1 and CDR2 (germline): SQVTM, ANQGSEA. The CDR3 is 14 amino acids. With 3 bases clipped from V and 9 bases from J, the junction kept 9 bases outside the gene matches. The CDR3 spells CSVEGSSGGGEQFF. CDR3 DNA (partial): TGCAGCGTTGAGGGGAGTAGCGGGGGCGGTGAG.

This clone was detected a few times. One end of the junction does not line up with germline, which may come from a read error. The sequence runs out 3 residues before the end of the CDR3; the remainder is reconstructed from the germline J gene. This sample includes further DNA sequences coding for the same CDR3. The J gene is TRBJ1-3, the V gene TRBV5-1, with a tentative D call TRBD1 (6 bases). The CDR3 runs to 16 residues. Germline V lookup: CDR1 SGHRS, CDR2 YFSETQ. This chain's CDR3 is CASSLGYRASGNTIYF. CDR3 DNA (partial): TGCGCCAGCAGCTTGGGCTACAGGGCCTCTGGAAACACG.

This clone was seen at least ten times. The read terminates 3 residues before the CDR3 end, so the remaining end is supplied by the germline J gene. This sequence joins TRBV30 and TRBJ1-2; 8 bases agree with TRBD1. The junction had 12 bases not matched to a gene; V was cut back by 2 bases and J by 7 bases. The V gene's germline CDR1 is GTSNPN and CDR2 SVGIG (reference sequence). This CDR3 spans 15 amino acids. The CDR3 here is CAWSNSVRGLGGYTF. CDR3 DNA, as far as it was read: TGTGCCTGGAGTAACTCGGTCAGGGGGCTTGGTGGC.

As to this clone: The read ends 3 residues shy of where the CDR3 ends; the end is completed using the germline J gene. V and J are TRBV18 and TRBJ1-3, with TRBD1 matching over 8 bases. The germline V gene has CDR1 KGHSH and CDR2 LQKENI. Losses at the gene ends were 6 bases for V and 0 bases for J; bases not matched to a gene: 4. The CDR3 contains 15 residues. Partial CDR3 DNA: TGTGCCAGCTCGGGTGGACAGGGCTCTGGAAACACC. Translated, it gives CASSGGQGSGNT. The whole CDR3 reads CASSGGQGSGNTIYF.

This clone was counted many times. The read terminates 3 residues ahead of where the CDR3 ends, so the germline J gene completes it. The V call is TRBV12-3 or TRBV12-4, the J call TRBJ1-1, with TRBD1 matching 10 bases. V gave up 5 bases and J gave up 2 bases; unmatched junction bases: 11. The CDR3 extends over 17 amino acids. The DNA read from the CDR3 is TGTGCCAGCAGTCGACCCGCGGGGACAGGGGCAAACACTGAA. Encoded protein: CASSRPAGTGANTE. The whole CDR3 is CASSRPAGTGANTEAFF.

This clone came up many times. The sequenced fragment ends 3 residues before the CDR3 boundary, so the rest is inferred from the germline J gene. The gene calls are TRBV5-1 and TRBJ2-2; the D gene is possibly TRBD1 (6 bases). From germline, CDR1 is SGHRS and CDR2 YFSETQ. V was shortened by 3 bases and J by 6 bases, with 9 bases between the two germline ends. This CDR3 region has 13 residues. CDR3 sequence reads: CASSSNRAGELFF. The covered CDR3 bases are TGCGCCAGCAGCTCAAACAGGGCCGGGGAG.

This clone was found many times. The read gets to within 3 residues of the CDR3 end, and the germline J gene fills in the rest. The chain couples TRBV10-3 to TRBJ1-4; 7 bases match TRBD1. The CDR3 covers 17 residues. Germline values: CDR1 ENHRY, CDR2 SYGVKD. CDR3 in amino acids: CAISESRDPGGRSPLFF. CDR3 bases read: TGTGCCATCAGTGAGTCAAGAGACCCAGGGGGAAGATCACCA.

This clone was seen repeatedly, ten times or more. The CDR3 goes on 3 residues after the read ends, and that part is filled in from the germline J gene. The chain uses TRBV12-5 and TRBJ2-5, with D maybe TRBD1 (5 bases). Trimming took off 7 bases at V and 4 bases at J, with 16 bases between the two ends. The V gene's germline CDR1 is LGHNT and CDR2 FRNRAP. This CDR3 spans 14 amino acids. The CDR3 reads CASAPVRAGETQYF. The sequenced CDR3 bases are TGTGCTAGTGCTCCGGTCAGGGCCGGAGAGACC.

In the case of this clone: The read stops 3 residues short of the end of the CDR3; the missing end is completed from the germline J gene. V usage is TRBV5-1 and J usage is TRBJ1-3, with no clear D. Trimming removed 0 bases at V and 3 bases at J, with 13 bases between. CDR1 is SGHRS and CDR2 is YFSETQ in the germline V gene. The CDR3 is 16 amino acids. The CDR3 protein is CASSLGSGGYGNTIYF. CDR3 DNA (partial): TGCGCCAGCAGCTTGGGGTCCGGAGGGTATGGAAACACC.

This clone was found many times. The CDR3 end falls 3 residues outside the read, so it is completed with the germline J gene. The V gene is TRBV6-1, the J gene TRBJ1-2; 7 bases map to TRBD1. The length of the CDR3 is 15 residues. The germline gives CDR1 MNHNS, CDR2 SASEGT. This CDR3 is CASSEDRQGQVGYTF. The CDR3 bases that were read are TGTGCCAGCAGTGAGGATAGACAGGGCCAGGTGGGC.

This clone was counted at least ten times. This CDR3 is CASSPGTGVNQPQHF. The CDR3 DNA, read in part, is TGTGCCAGCTCACCAGGGACAGGTGTAAATCAGCCC. The V and J genes are TRBV18 and TRBJ1-5, with 8 bases matching TRBD1. The read stops 3 residues short of the end of the CDR3; the missing end is completed from the germline J gene. Per the germline V gene, CDR1 is KGHSH and CDR2 is LQKENI. With 2 bases clipped from V and 4 bases from J, the junction kept 4 bases outside the gene matches. CDR3 length: 15 residues.

This clone was detected ten times or more. Sequencing ends 3 residues short of the CDR3 end; the germline J gene provides the rest. The chain combines TRBV20-1 with TRBJ2-5; TRBD1 might be the D (8 bases). Trimming stripped 6 bases from V and 4 bases from J, with 21 bases between. CDR1 is DFQATT and CDR2 is SNEGSKA in the germline V gene (reference sequence). This CDR3 region has 15 residues. CDR3 loop: CSAVARTGRGETQYF. CDR3 DNA, as far as it was read: TGCAGTGCGGTCGCCCGGACAGGGAGGGGAGAGACC.